A selection of T cell receptor beta chains follows, all from one sample in a study of identifying expanded T cells in peripheral blood. Profiling relied on immunoSEQ multiplex PCR, and the TCRdb table lists in-frame clones only, not all of them. This repertoire shows about 86,000 clones, nearly 90% found once; its top ten account for approximately 5.4%. The source material was blood. These receptors all come from a person aged 18 to 75 in good health. The CDR3 runs from the conserved cysteine through the conserved F or W. A D gene is named only where the DNA matches it firmly. The listing skips clone size in some rows; elsewhere it reads once, few, many or a size class.

v_gene	abundance	j_gene	d_gene	CDR3aa	CDR3nt
TRBV30	-	TRBJ2-2	-	CAWSVGRVEAGELFF	TGTGCCTGGAGTGTAGGGCGGGTGGAGGCCGGGGAGCTGTTTTTT
TRBV5-1	-	TRBJ1-2	TRBD1	CASSPPGQGSYTF	TGCGCCAGCAGCCCACCGGGACAGGGAAGCTACACCTTC
TRBV6-6	once	TRBJ1-5	TRBD1	CASSLTQGAGQPQHF	TGTGCCAGCAGCTTGACACAGGGGGCCGGTCAGCCCCAGCATTTT
TRBV11-2	-	TRBJ1-2	-	CASSRSSQGNYGYTF	TGTGCCAGCAGCCGCTCGAGTCAGGGGAACTATGGCTACACCTTC
TRBV11-2	few	TRBJ1-2	-	CASSPRGSYGYTF	TGTGCCAGCAGCCCCCGGGGATCCTATGGCTACACCTTC
TRBV6-1	-	TRBJ2-7	-	CASSTNSVGEQYF	TGTGCCAGCAGTACGAATAGCGTGGGGGAGCAGTACTTC
TRBV19	once	TRBJ1-1	-	CATRGGQMNTEAFF	TGTGCCACCCGTGGAGGACAGATGAACACTGAAGCTTTCTTT
TRBV30	-	TRBJ2-7	-	CAWGGPRGKYF	TGTGCCTGGGGGGGGCCCAGGGGAAAGTACTTC
TRBV30	-	TRBJ2-3	-	CAWRTAGTDTQYF	TGTGCCTGGAGGACAGCCGGCACAGATACGCAGTATTTT
TRBV4-1	once	TRBJ2-6	-	CASSHPVGGAIPGSGANVLTF	TGCGCCAGCAGCCATCCGGTGGGGGGGGCGATTCCCGGCTCTGGGGCCAACGTCCTGACTTTC
TRBV4-1	few	TRBJ1-1	-	CASSQQQNTEAFF	TGCGCCAGCAGCCAACAGCAGAACACTGAAGCTTTCTTT
TRBV7-3	-	TRBJ1-2	-	CASSPRGGRNYGYTF	TGTGCCAGCAGCCCCCGGGGGGGGAGAAACTATGGCTACACCTTC
TRBV9	-	TRBJ1-2	TRBD1	CASSLWDRGGTGYGYTF	TGTGCCAGCAGCCTTTGGGACAGGGGGGGCACGGGCTATGGCTACACCTTC
TRBV19	-	TRBJ2-1	TRBD2	CASSRGLAGGSVHSHNEQFF	TGTGCCAGTAGTAGGGGACTAGCGGGAGGGAGTGTCCATTCGCACAATGAGCAGTTCTTC
TRBV30	-	TRBJ1-1	-	CAWKKMFNTEAFF	TGTGCCTGGAAGAAGATGTTCAACACTGAAGCTTTCTTT
TRBV11-2	-	TRBJ1-5	-	CASSLSSDQPQHF	TGTGCCAGCAGCTTATCGTCCGATCAGCCCCAGCATTTT
TRBV5-1	-	TRBJ1-2	-	CASSLSRAGAAGYTF	TGCGCCAGCAGCCTTTCCAGAGCAGGGGCGGCTGGCTACACCTTC
TRBV5-1	-	TRBJ2-7	-	CASRAGGHSYEQYF	TGCGCCAGCAGGGCGGGTGGCCACTCCTACGAGCAGTACTTC
TRBV6-5	once	TRBJ2-5	TRBD1	CASSYSITGQGKTQYF	TGTGCCAGCAGTTACTCGATCACTGGACAGGGGAAGACCCAGTACTTC
TRBV2	-	TRBJ1-5	-	CASRDGGYSNQPQHF	TGTGCCAGCAGAGACGGTGGGTATAGCAATCAGCCCCAGCATTTT
TRBV19	-	TRBJ2-7	-	CASSMWGSGTNEQYF	TGTGCCAGTAGTATGTGGGGTTCCGGCACCAACGAGCAGTACTTC
TRBV7-9	-	TRBJ1-2	-	CASSPSGRVNGYTF	TGTGCCAGCAGCCCCTCCGGCAGGGTTAATGGCTACACCTTC
TRBV4-1	-	TRBJ1-2	-	CASSQEVVYYGYTF	TGCGCCAGCAGCCAAGAGGTGGTTTACTATGGCTACACCTTC
TRBV7-6	-	TRBJ1-4	-	CASSLLGTANEKLFF	TGTGCCAGCAGCTTACTCGGGACGGCTAATGAAAAACTGTTTTTT
TRBV5-1	-	TRBJ2-1	-	CASSLGGNNNEQFF	TGCGCCAGCAGCTTGGGAGGGAACAACAATGAGCAGTTCTTC
TRBV9	-	TRBJ2-6	TRBD1	CASSEGQGFSGANVLTF	TGTGCCAGCAGCGAGGGACAGGGATTCTCCGGGGCCAACGTCCTGACTTTC
TRBV7-8	-	TRBJ2-1	TRBD1	CASSSRRFRDRVYNEQFF	TGTGCCAGCAGCTCCCGGCGATTCCGGGACAGGGTCTACAATGAGCAGTTCTTC
TRBV29-1	-	TRBJ1-1	-	CSVVSRLNTEAFF	TGCAGCGTTGTGAGCAGATTGAACACTGAAGCTTTCTTT
TRBV19	-	TRBJ1-2	-	CASSPRQPQNLYGYTF	TGTGCCAGTAGTCCCCGACAACCCCAGAACCTCTATGGCTACACCTTC
TRBV5-1	-	TRBJ2-5	TRBD2	CASSLLAEETQYF	TGCGCCAGCAGCTTGCTAGCGGAAGAGACCCAGTACTTC
TRBV7-2	-	TRBJ2-3	TRBD2	CASSTLTSVFTDTQYF	TGTGCCAGCAGCACCCTTACTAGCGTTTTTACAGATACGCAGTATTTT
TRBV29-1	-	TRBJ2-1	-	CSVGGTNYNEQFF	TGCAGCGTTGGTGGGACAAATTACAATGAGCAGTTCTTC
TRBV29-1	-	TRBJ2-7	-	CSVGRGRLYEQYF	TGCAGCGTTGGACGCGGCCGTCTTTACGAGCAGTACTTC
TRBV19	-	TRBJ2-1	TRBD1	CATHRQGPHEQFF	TGTGCCACTCATCGACAGGGCCCGCATGAGCAGTTCTTC
TRBV10-3	-	TRBJ1-1	TRBD1	CAISESDWTGGNTEAFF	TGTGCCATCAGTGAGTCCGATTGGACAGGGGGAAACACTGAAGCTTTCTTT
TRBV6-6	-	TRBJ1-1	-	CASSYDAVENTEAFF	TGTGCCAGCAGTTACGATGCGGTCGAGAACACTGAAGCTTTCTTT
TRBV7-2	few	TRBJ2-7	TRBD2	CASSPWTSSDEQYF	TGTGCCAGCAGCCCGTGGACTAGCTCGGACGAGCAGTACTTC